A selection of T cell receptor beta chains follows, all from one sample in a study of blood T cell repertoires in COVID-19. Using immunoSEQ multiplex PCR, the repertoire was profiled, and TCRdb retains in-frame clones only, with some absent. The sample contains roughly 150,000 clones, 85% of which appear only once. Sequencing was performed on peripheral blood. These receptors all stem from a woman between 50 and 59 years old with COVID-19, enrolled during active disease. The CDR3 runs from the conserved cysteine through the conserved F or W. A D gene is named only where the DNA matches it firmly. Clone size is stated in some rows and not others, as once, few, many or a class when expanded.

v_gene: TRBV5-6
d_gene: NA
abundance: NA
len: 14
j_gene: TRBJ2-4
CDR3aa: CASSLDSFKNIQYF
CDR3nt: TGTGCCAGCAGCTTGGACAGTTTCAAAAACATTCAGTACTTC

v_gene: TRBV27
d_gene: TRBD2
abundance: NA
len: 16
j_gene: TRBJ2-2
CDR3aa: CASSLIRSGGFGELFF
CDR3nt: TGTGCCAGCAGTTTAATACGGAGCGGGGGCTTCGGGGAGCTGTTTTTT

v_gene: TRBV19
d_gene: NA
abundance: NA
len: 15
j_gene: TRBJ1-6
CDR3aa: CASSIDNSYNSPLHF
CDR3nt: TGTGCCAGTAGTATAGACAACTCCTATAATTCACCCCTCCACTTT

v_gene: TRBV18
d_gene: TRBD1
abundance: NA
len: 14
j_gene: TRBJ2-5
CDR3aa: CASSLGTGEETQYF
CDR3nt: TGTGCCAGCTCACTGGGGACAGGGGAAGAGACCCAGTACTTC

v_gene: TRBV6-5
d_gene: TRBD2
abundance: NA
len: 14
j_gene: TRBJ2-1
CDR3aa: CASSFSGGPNEQFF
CDR3nt: TGTGCCAGCAGTTTTAGCGGGGGGCCCAATGAGCAGTTCTTC

v_gene: TRBV27
d_gene: TRBD1
abundance: NA
len: 15
j_gene: TRBJ1-5
CDR3aa: CASSTGTGGNQPQHF
CDR3nt: TGTGCCAGCAGCACCGGGACAGGGGGCAATCAGCCCCAGCATTTT

v_gene: TRBV5-1
d_gene: NA
abundance: NA
len: 13
j_gene: TRBJ2-7
CDR3aa: CASSLVLVYEQYF
CDR3nt: TGCGCCAGCAGCTTGGTACTAGTTTACGAGCAGTACTTC

v_gene: TRBV11-2
d_gene: TRBD2
abundance: once
len: 15
j_gene: TRBJ2-1
CDR3aa: CASSRTSGGAHEQFF
CDR3nt: TGTGCCAGCAGCCGGACTAGCGGGGGGGCTCATGAGCAGTTCTTC

v_gene: TRBV14
d_gene: NA
abundance: NA
len: 14
j_gene: TRBJ1-2
CDR3aa: CASSQDTTVYGYTF
CDR3nt: TGTGCCAGCAGCCAAGATACGACAGTTTATGGCTACACCTTC

v_gene: TRBV30
d_gene: TRBD2
abundance: NA
len: 12
j_gene: TRBJ2-7
CDR3aa: CAWSATSGEQYF
CDR3nt: TGTGCCTGGAGTGCTACTAGCGGCGAGCAGTACTTC

v_gene: TRBV6-2/TRBV6-3
d_gene: TRBD1
abundance: NA
len: 14
j_gene: TRBJ1-5
CDR3aa: CASSFRGHNQPQHF
CDR3nt: TGTGCCAGCAGTTTCAGGGGGCACAATCAGCCCCAGCATTTT

v_gene: TRBV9
d_gene: TRBD1
abundance: once
len: 15
j_gene: TRBJ2-2
CDR3aa: CASSVRTGPTGELFF
CDR3nt: TGTGCCAGCAGCGTAAGGACAGGACCCACCGGGGAGCTGTTTTTT

v_gene: TRBV6-1
d_gene: NA
abundance: NA
len: 14
j_gene: TRBJ2-5
CDR3aa: CASSEGLAQETQYF
CDR3nt: TGTGCCAGCAGTGAAGGATTGGCCCAAGAGACCCAGTACTTC

v_gene: TRBV10-3
d_gene: NA
abundance: NA
len: 14
j_gene: TRBJ1-2
CDR3aa: CAISESQGLRGYTF
CDR3nt: TGTGCCATCAGTGAGTCGCAGGGCCTTAGGGGCTACACCTTC

v_gene: TRBV7-2
d_gene: TRBD2
abundance: once
len: 16
j_gene: TRBJ2-5
CDR3aa: CASSLGLAGEGETQYF
CDR3nt: TGTGCCAGCAGCTTAGGACTAGCGGGGGAGGGAGAGACCCAGTACTTC

v_gene: TRBV11-3
d_gene: TRBD2
abundance: NA
len: 17
j_gene: TRBJ2-5
CDR3aa: CASSQAGTSGGRETQYF
CDR3nt: TGTGCCAGCAGTCAAGCCGGGACTAGCGGGGGGCGGGAGACCCAGTACTTC

v_gene: TRBV19
d_gene: NA
abundance: NA
len: 14
j_gene: TRBJ1-5
CDR3aa: CASSIGRDNQPQHF
CDR3nt: TGTGCCAGTAGTATAGGACGGGACAATCAGCCCCAGCATTTT

v_gene: TRBV6-6
d_gene: NA
abundance: NA
len: 13
j_gene: TRBJ2-5
CDR3aa: CASSYGAVETQYF
CDR3nt: TGTGCCAGCAGTTACGGGGCTGTGGAGACCCAGTACTTC

v_gene: TRBV18
d_gene: TRBD1
abundance: NA
len: 13
j_gene: TRBJ2-7
CDR3aa: CASSSGQTYEQYF
CDR3nt: TGTGCCAGCTCCTCGGGACAGACTTACGAGCAGTACTTC

v_gene: TRBV4-3
d_gene: NA
abundance: NA
len: 15
j_gene: TRBJ1-5
CDR3aa: CASSQDSARSQPQHF
CDR3nt: TGCGCCAGCAGCCAAGATTCGGCTAGGTCTCAGCCCCAGCATTTT

v_gene: TRBV5-4
d_gene: TRBD2
abundance: NA
len: 15
j_gene: TRBJ2-3
CDR3aa: CASSLLAGGPDTQYF
CDR3nt: TGTGCCAGCAGCTTACTAGCGGGGGGGCCAGATACGCAGTATTTT

v_gene: TRBV27
d_gene: NA
abundance: NA
len: 15
j_gene: TRBJ1-5
CDR3aa: CASSLQAGNNQPQHF
CDR3nt: TGTGCCAGCAGTTTACAGGCAGGCAATAATCAGCCCCAGCATTTT

v_gene: TRBV19
d_gene: TRBD1
abundance: NA
len: 13
j_gene: TRBJ2-7
CDR3aa: CAVGTGYTYEQYF
CDR3nt: TGTGCCGTTGGGACAGGGTATACCTACGAGCAGTACTTC

v_gene: TRBV4-1
d_gene: TRBD1
abundance: NA
len: 16
j_gene: TRBJ2-1
CDR3aa: CASSQDWTGSHNEQFF
CDR3nt: TGCGCCAGCAGCCAAGATTGGACAGGGAGCCACAATGAGCAGTTCTTC

v_gene: TRBV4-1
d_gene: NA
abundance: NA
len: 19
j_gene: TRBJ1-1
CDR3aa: CASSPPVGDRDIMNTEAFF
CDR3nt: TGCGCCAGCAGCCCTCCGGTTGGTGACCGAGACATAATGAACACTGAAGCTTTCTTT

v_gene: TRBV5-4
d_gene: NA
abundance: NA
len: 13
j_gene: TRBJ2-7
CDR3aa: CASSQRTQYEQYF
CDR3nt: TGTGCCAGCAGCCAACGGACACAGTACGAGCAGTACTTC

v_gene: TRBV5-1
d_gene: TRBD2
abundance: NA
len: 16
j_gene: TRBJ2-7
CDR3aa: CASSVGLAGGLYEQYF
CDR3nt: TGCGCCAGCAGCGTGGGACTAGCGGGGGGGCTGTACGAGCAGTACTTC

v_gene: TRBV11-2
d_gene: NA
abundance: NA
len: 16
j_gene: TRBJ2-1
CDR3aa: CASSPPPGTGGNEQFF
CDR3nt: TGTGCCAGCAGCCCCCCCCCGGGTACTGGCGGCAATGAGCAGTTCTTC

v_gene: TRBV27
d_gene: NA
abundance: once
len: 16
j_gene: TRBJ1-5
CDR3aa: CASSLMASGSNQPQHF
CDR3nt: TGTGCCAGCAGTTTAATGGCCTCGGGGAGCAATCAGCCCCAGCATTTT

v_gene: TRBV10-3
d_gene: TRBD2
abundance: NA
len: 17
j_gene: TRBJ2-7
CDR3aa: CAISETLAGGRRYEQYF
CDR3nt: TGTGCCATCAGTGAGACTTTAGCGGGGGGCCGTCGGTACGAGCAGTACTTC

v_gene: TRBV10-3
d_gene: TRBD1
abundance: NA
len: 12
j_gene: TRBJ1-2
CDR3aa: CAIRGTGRGYTF
CDR3nt: TGTGCCATCAGGGGGACAGGGCGAGGCTACACCTTC

v_gene: TRBV29-1
d_gene: TRBD1
abundance: NA
len: 12
j_gene: TRBJ1-2
CDR3aa: CSARQGVGGYTF
CDR3nt: TGCAGCGCCAGACAGGGGGTAGGTGGCTACACCTTC

v_gene: TRBV4-1
d_gene: NA
abundance: NA
len: 15
j_gene: TRBJ2-3
CDR3aa: CASSLEVRGADTQYF
CDR3nt: TGCGCCAGCAGCCTTGAAGTCAGGGGCGCAGATACGCAGTATTTT

v_gene: TRBV25-1
d_gene: NA
abundance: NA
len: 17
j_gene: TRBJ2-6
CDR3aa: CASSESSTGTGANVLTF
CDR3nt: TGTGCCAGCAGTGAATCCTCTACAGGGACTGGGGCCAACGTCCTGACTTTC

v_gene: TRBV5-1
d_gene: TRBD1
abundance: NA
len: 14
j_gene: TRBJ2-7
CDR3aa: CASSLVTGVDEQYF
CDR3nt: TGCGCCAGCAGCTTGGTGACAGGGGTCGACGAGCAGTACTTC

v_gene: TRBV2
d_gene: NA
abundance: once
len: 11
j_gene: TRBJ1-1
CDR3aa: CASSVSTEAFF
CDR3nt: TGTGCCAGCAGTGTTAGCACTGAAGCTTTCTTT

v_gene: TRBV2
d_gene: TRBD1
abundance: NA
len: 14
j_gene: TRBJ1-2
CDR3aa: CASSAQGAKYGYTF
CDR3nt: TGTGCCAGCAGCGCACAGGGGGCGAAATATGGCTACACCTTC

v_gene: TRBV7-9
d_gene: NA
abundance: NA
len: 14
j_gene: TRBJ1-2
CDR3aa: CASSDARGGYGYTF
CDR3nt: TGTGCCAGCAGCGACGCCCGTGGGGGGTATGGCTACACCTTC

v_gene: TRBV3-1/TRBV3-2
d_gene: NA
abundance: NA
len: 14
j_gene: TRBJ2-5
CDR3aa: CASSLRAPGETQYF
CDR3nt: TGTGCCAGCAGCCTACGGGCCCCGGGGGAGACCCAGTACTTC

v_gene: TRBV11-2
d_gene: NA
abundance: few
len: 15
j_gene: TRBJ1-4
CDR3aa: CASSRGAGTNEKLFF
CDR3nt: TGTGCCAGCAGCCGGGGTGCGGGGACGAATGAAAAACTGTTTTTT

v_gene: TRBV30
d_gene: NA
abundance: NA
len: 13
j_gene: TRBJ1-2
CDR3aa: CAGRSGANYGYTF
CDR3nt: TGTGCCGGCCGTTCGGGGGCTAACTATGGCTACACCTTC

v_gene: TRBV19
d_gene: NA
abundance: NA
len: 17
j_gene: TRBJ1-6
CDR3aa: CASSMQTGNFFISPLHF
CDR3nt: TGTGCCAGTAGTATGCAAACAGGGAACTTCTTCATTTCACCCCTCCACTTT

v_gene: TRBV15
d_gene: NA
abundance: once
len: 12
j_gene: TRBJ2-2
CDR3aa: CATSIGAGELFF
CDR3nt: TGTGCCACCAGTATAGGGGCCGGGGAGCTGTTTTTT

v_gene: TRBV6-5
d_gene: NA
abundance: NA
len: 15
j_gene: TRBJ1-3
CDR3aa: CASSYNGVSGNTIYF
CDR3nt: TGTGCCAGCAGTTACAATGGAGTTTCTGGAAACACCATATATTTT

v_gene: TRBV3-1/TRBV3-2
d_gene: TRBD2
abundance: NA
len: 15
j_gene: TRBJ2-5
CDR3aa: CASSHSRRGQETQYF
CDR3nt: TGTGCCAGCAGCCATTCCCGGCGGGGGCAAGAGACCCAGTACTTC

v_gene: TRBV24-1
d_gene: NA
abundance: NA
len: 12
j_gene: TRBJ2-1
CDR3aa: CATRGPYNEQFF
CDR3nt: TGTGCCACCAGGGGGCCCTACAATGAGCAGTTCTTC

v_gene: TRBV6-5
d_gene: NA
abundance: NA
len: 14
j_gene: TRBJ2-7
CDR3aa: CASSYGENSYEQYF
CDR3nt: TGTGCCAGCAGTTACGGTGAGAACTCCTACGAGCAGTACTTC

v_gene: TRBV27
d_gene: TRBD2
abundance: NA
len: 16
j_gene: TRBJ2-3
CDR3aa: CASSLMASGGADTQYF
CDR3nt: TGTGCCAGCAGTTTAATGGCTAGCGGGGGCGCAGATACGCAGTATTTT

v_gene: TRBV7-7
d_gene: NA
abundance: NA
len: 15
j_gene: TRBJ1-2
CDR3aa: CASSATAAWDYGYTF
CDR3nt: TGTGCCAGCAGCGCCACAGCAGCCTGGGACTATGGCTACACCTTC

v_gene: TRBV12-3/TRBV12-4
d_gene: TRBD1
abundance: NA
len: 12
j_gene: TRBJ2-1
CDR3aa: CASSLTTGGQFF
CDR3nt: TGTGCCAGCAGTTTAACGACAGGGGGGCAATTCTTC